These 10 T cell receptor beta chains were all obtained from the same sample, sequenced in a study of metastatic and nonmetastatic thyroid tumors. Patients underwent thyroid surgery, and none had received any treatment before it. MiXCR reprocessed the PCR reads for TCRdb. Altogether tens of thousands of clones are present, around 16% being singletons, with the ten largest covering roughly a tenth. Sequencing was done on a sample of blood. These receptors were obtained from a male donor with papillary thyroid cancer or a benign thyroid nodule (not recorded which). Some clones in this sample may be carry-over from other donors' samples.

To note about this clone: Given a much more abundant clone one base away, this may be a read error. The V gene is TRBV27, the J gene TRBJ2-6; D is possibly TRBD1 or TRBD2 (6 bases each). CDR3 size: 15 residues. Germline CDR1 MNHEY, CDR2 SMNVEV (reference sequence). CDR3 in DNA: TGTGCCAGCAGGCCCCAGGGGACTGGGTCCAACGTCCTGACTTTC. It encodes CASRPQGTGSNVLTF.

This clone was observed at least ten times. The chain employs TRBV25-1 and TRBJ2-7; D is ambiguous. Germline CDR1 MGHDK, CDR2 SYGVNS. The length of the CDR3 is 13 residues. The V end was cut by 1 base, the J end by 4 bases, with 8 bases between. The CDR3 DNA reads TGTGCCAGCAGTGAATTCCTGGCTTACGAGCAGTACTTC. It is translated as CASSEFLAYEQYF.

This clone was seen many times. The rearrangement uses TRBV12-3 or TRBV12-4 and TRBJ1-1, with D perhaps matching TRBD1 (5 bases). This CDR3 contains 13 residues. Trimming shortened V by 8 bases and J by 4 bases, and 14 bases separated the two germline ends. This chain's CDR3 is CASARGGVTEAFF. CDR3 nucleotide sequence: TGTGCCAGCGCGCGCGGGGGGGTCACTGAAGCTTTCTTT.

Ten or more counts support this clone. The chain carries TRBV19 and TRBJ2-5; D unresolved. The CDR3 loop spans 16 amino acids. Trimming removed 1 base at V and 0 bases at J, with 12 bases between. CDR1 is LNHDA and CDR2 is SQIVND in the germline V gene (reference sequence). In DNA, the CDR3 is TGTGCCAGTAGTATAGGGGCGGCAGCGTACCAAGAGACCCAGTACTTC. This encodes CASSIGAAAYQETQYF.

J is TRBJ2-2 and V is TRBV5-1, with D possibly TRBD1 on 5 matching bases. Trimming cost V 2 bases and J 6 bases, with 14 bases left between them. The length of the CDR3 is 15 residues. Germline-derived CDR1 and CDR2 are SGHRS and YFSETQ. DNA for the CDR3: TGCGCCAGCAGCTTTTCCCGGGCAGGGTCCGGGGAGCTGTTTTTT. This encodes CASSFSRAGSGELFF.

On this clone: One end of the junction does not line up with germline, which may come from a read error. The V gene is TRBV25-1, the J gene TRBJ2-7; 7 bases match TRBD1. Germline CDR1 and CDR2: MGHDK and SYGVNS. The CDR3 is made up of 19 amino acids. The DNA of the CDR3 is TGTGCCAGCACTCACCTCCGAGACCCCTCGACAGGGAAGGCCCACGAGAAGTACTTC. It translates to CASTHLRDPSTGKAHEKYF.

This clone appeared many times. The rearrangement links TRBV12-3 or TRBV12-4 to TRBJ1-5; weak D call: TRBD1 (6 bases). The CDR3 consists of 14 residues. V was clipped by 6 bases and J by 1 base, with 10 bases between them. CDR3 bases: TGTGCCAGCAGCTCAGGGGTGAGCAATCAGCCCCAGCATTTT. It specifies CASSSGVSNQPQHF.

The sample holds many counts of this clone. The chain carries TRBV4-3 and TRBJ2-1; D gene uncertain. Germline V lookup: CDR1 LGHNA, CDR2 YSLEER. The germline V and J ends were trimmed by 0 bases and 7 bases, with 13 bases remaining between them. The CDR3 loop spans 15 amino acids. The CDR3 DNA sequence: TGCGCCAGCAGCCAAGATCTAGACCCGTTTAATGAGCAGTTCTTC. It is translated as CASSQDLDPFNEQFF.

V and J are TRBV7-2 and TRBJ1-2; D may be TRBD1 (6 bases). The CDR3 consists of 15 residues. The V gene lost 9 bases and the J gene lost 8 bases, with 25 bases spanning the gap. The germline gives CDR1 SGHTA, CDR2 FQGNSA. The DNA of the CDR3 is TGTGCCAGTAGTATAGGCCGGGCAGGGGTGCGAGGCTACACCTTC. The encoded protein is CASSIGRAGVRGYTF.

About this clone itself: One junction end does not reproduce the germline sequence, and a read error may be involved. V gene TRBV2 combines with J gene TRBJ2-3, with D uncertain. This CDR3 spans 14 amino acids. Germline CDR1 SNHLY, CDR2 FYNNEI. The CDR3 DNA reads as TGTGCCAGCAGTGGACGAGGATGCACATATACGCAGTATTTT. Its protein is CASSGRGCTYTQYF.